Given below is one T cell receptor (beta chain) in context. This entry is derived from a study of blood T cell repertoires in COVID-19. Turning to the study itself: Samples came from the United States, Italy and Spain, spanning acute and convalescent COVID-19.

The V end lost 6 bases, the J end lost 5 bases, and 8 bases lay between the germline ends. CDR1 and CDR2 from the germline V gene are MNHEY and SMNVEV (reference sequence). The CDR3 runs 12 residues. Study processing details: Amplified reference gene primers provided the basis for estimating nucleated cell counts. Only in-frame clones appear in the TCRdb table, and some are missing; sequencing was by immunoSEQ multiplex PCR. For V, J and clone size, that table is used; D and trimming come from the DNA. The sample records 150,000 to 200,000 clones, over 85% being singletons. The TCR originated in a man aged 55 to 70 with active or convalescent COVID-19. V is TRBV27 and J is TRBJ1-5, with unresolved D. Sequenced input: peripheral blood. The CDR3 DNA sequence: TGTGCCAGCAGGCGCTTAGATCAGCCCCAGCATTTT. As protein: CASRRLDQPQHF.